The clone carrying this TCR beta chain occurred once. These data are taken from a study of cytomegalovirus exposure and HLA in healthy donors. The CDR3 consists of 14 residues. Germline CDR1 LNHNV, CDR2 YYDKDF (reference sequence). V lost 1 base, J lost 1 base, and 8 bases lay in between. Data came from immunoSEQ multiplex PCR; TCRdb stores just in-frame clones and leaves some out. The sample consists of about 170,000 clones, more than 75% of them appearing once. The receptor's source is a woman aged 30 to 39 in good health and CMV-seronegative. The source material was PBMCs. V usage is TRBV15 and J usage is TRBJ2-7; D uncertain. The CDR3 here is CATSRGGRSYEQYF. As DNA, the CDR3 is TGTGCCACCAGCAGAGGCGGCAGATCCTACGAGCAGTACTTC.